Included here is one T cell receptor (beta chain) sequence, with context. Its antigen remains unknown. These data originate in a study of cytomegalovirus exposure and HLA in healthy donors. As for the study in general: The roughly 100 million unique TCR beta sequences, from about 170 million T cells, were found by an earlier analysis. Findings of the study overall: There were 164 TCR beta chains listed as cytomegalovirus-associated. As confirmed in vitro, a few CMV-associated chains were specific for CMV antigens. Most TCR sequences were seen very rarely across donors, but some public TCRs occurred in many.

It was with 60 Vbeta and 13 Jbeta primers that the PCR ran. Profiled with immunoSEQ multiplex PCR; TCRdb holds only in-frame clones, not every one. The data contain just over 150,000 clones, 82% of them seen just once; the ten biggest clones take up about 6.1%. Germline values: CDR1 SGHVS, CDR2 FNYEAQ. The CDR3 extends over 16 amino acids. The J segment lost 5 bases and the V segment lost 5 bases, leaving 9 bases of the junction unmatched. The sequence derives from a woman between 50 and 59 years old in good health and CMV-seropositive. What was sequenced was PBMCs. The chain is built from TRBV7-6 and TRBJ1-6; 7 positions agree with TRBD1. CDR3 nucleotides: TGTGCCAGCAGCGCATTGGGACAGTTCAATAATTCACCCCTCCACTTT. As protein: CASSALGQFNNSPLHF.